This T cell receptor beta chain was obtained from a study of T-cell reconstitution after alpha-beta-depleted transplantation in children. Study results and limitations: Surviving recipient cells, namely T cells and thymic progenitors, were the source of high day-60 TCRbeta diversity in some patients. There were reportedly several hundred expanded graft clones from which alpha-beta T cells came about two months after transplant. T cells produced anew were the main source of T-cell counts and diversity one year after transplant.

Details on this clonotype: What it recognizes is unknown.

The TCRbeta library incorporated unique molecular identifiers. TCRdb re-called the PCR reads through MiXCR, storing one row per CDR3 protein. The data contain about 540,000 distinct CDR3 sequences, 27% of them singletons. The length of the CDR3 is 17 residues. CDR1 MNHEY and CDR2 SVGEGT come from the germline V gene. V lost 0 bases, J lost 4 bases, and 6 bases stayed unmatched. Sequencing was performed on PBMCs, taken before TCRalphabeta/CD19-depleted stem cell transplant. The chain has TRBV6-2 or TRBV6-3 and TRBJ1-5, with 10 bases that match TRBD1. This TCR was recovered from a boy in the first two years of life with Wiskott-Aldrich syndrome, due to receive a stem cell transplant. The CDR3 coding sequence is TGTGCCAGCAGTTACTCTAAGGGGACAGGGGCTAATCAGCCCCAGCATTTT. Translation: CASSYSKGTGANQPQHF.